Listed here is a single T cell receptor (beta chain). Germline trimming cut 0 bases from V and 3 bases from J; bases unmatched to any gene: 4. The CDR3 is made up of 15 amino acids. Germline CDR1 is SGHTA and CDR2 is FQGNSA. This sample is drawn from a study of blood T cell repertoires in COVID-19. The wider study: Acute and convalescent COVID-19 samples came from the United States, Italy and Spain.

In the study's own analysis: For nucleated cells, counts were estimated from reference gene primer amplification. Clones were read by immunoSEQ multiplex PCR, and TCRdb kept only the in-frame ones, dropping some. The DNA gave D and trimming, while V, J and clone size come from that table. The repertoire has 150,000 to 200,000 clones, about 87% of them found once; the top ten carry roughly 2.5%. Sequenced: peripheral blood. The clonotype comes from a man aged 35-49 years with active or convalescent COVID-19. This sequence joins TRBV7-2 and TRBJ1-2, with TRBD1 matching over 7 bases. The CDR3 nucleotides read TGTGCCAGCAGCTTAGCCACAGGGGCCCACTATGGCTACACCTTC. Amino acid sequence: CASSLATGAHYGYTF.